A single sample gave rise to the 4 T cell receptor beta chains below, sequenced in a study of cytomegalovirus exposure and HLA in healthy donors. PCR was performed using 60 Vbeta and 13 Jbeta primers. Only in-frame clones appear in the TCRdb table, and some are missing; sequencing was by immunoSEQ multiplex PCR. The sample gives 150,000 to 200,000 clones, roughly 80% of which show up once; around 0.8% is in the top ten. Input material: PBMCs. The source of these receptors is a woman under 30 in good health and CMV-seronegative.

There are a few counts of this clone. The chain has TRBV6-1 and TRBJ2-1; TRBD2 matches 7 bases. There are 15 residues in the CDR3. V shed 1 base and J 7 bases; nucleotides not matched to a gene: 7. In germline, CDR1 is MNHNS, CDR2 SASEGT. The CDR3 spells CASSEVAGVRNEQFF. CDR3 in DNA: TGTGCCAGCAGTGAAGTCGCGGGAGTCCGAAATGAGCAGTTCTTC.

A single count supports this clone. The chain is built from TRBV6-5 and TRBJ2-3; 7 positions match TRBD1. V lost 6 bases and J lost 2; bases outside the gene matches: 8. The germline CDR1 and CDR2 sequences are MNHEY and SVGAGI. The CDR3 covers 15 residues. CDR3 sequence reads: CASSIQGIDTDTQYF. In DNA, the CDR3 is TGTGCCAGCAGCATACAGGGGATCGACACAGATACGCAGTATTTT.

This chain joins TRBV6-6 and TRBJ2-7; 10 bases match TRBD2. V trimming: 6 bases; J trimming: 6 bases; junction bases outside the gene matches: 8. This CDR3 region has 14 residues. Per germline, CDR1 MNHNY and CDR2 SVGAGI (reference sequence). CDR3: CASRTPSGRTEQYF. CDR3 DNA: TGTGCCAGCAGAACCCCTAGCGGGAGAACCGAGCAGTACTTC.

DNA for the CDR3: TGTGCCAGCAGCTCAATCGGACAGACTAGCACAGATACGCAGTATTTT. Translating gives CASSSIGQTSTDTQYF. This chain links TRBV7-3 with TRBJ2-3, with D possibly matching TRBD1 (6 bases). V shed 4 bases and J shed 0 bases, with 14 bases lying between them. Germline V gene data show CDR1 as SGHTA and CDR2 as FQGTGA. This CDR3 is 16 amino acids long.